This passage covers 8 T cell receptor beta chains from one sample sequenced in a study of vaccination and CD4 T cells after COVID-19. The treatment here: roughly 11-day PBMC culture with coronavirus spike peptide pools or control peptides (ViraFEST assay). At the Johns Hopkins FTIC core, DNA taken from cultured CD4+ T cells was sequenced by way of the Oncomine TCR Beta short-read assay. MiXCR was run by TCRdb on the PCR reads, yielding one entry per CDR3 protein. This table holds thousands of distinct CDR3 sequences, 44% found once. For these receptors, no antigen is known. Source material: CD4+ T cells from blood, cultured in vitro. Receptors originate from a human donor who had recovered from COVID-19.

This clonotype was found a few times. The J gene is TRBJ2-7, the V gene TRBV7-9, with TRBD1 matching over 10 bases. The V and J ends lost 5 bases and 3 bases, in that order; junction bases with no gene match: 4. The germline V gene encodes CDR1 SEHNR and CDR2 FQNEAQ (reference sequence). The CDR3 is 14 residues long. CDR3 loop: CASSPRTGGYEQYF. CDR3 DNA: TGTGCCAGCAGCCCAAGGACAGGGGGCTACGAGCAGTACTTC.

The chain carries TRBV2 and TRBJ1-6, with 8 bases lining up with TRBD1. The CDR3 runs to 15 residues. Germline V gene sequence: CDR1 SNHLY, CDR2 FYNNEI. The V gene end was trimmed by 6 bases and the J gene end by 7 bases; junction bases not matched to a gene: 8. The CDR3 loop is CASRWTGSGNSPLHF. CDR3 coding DNA: TGTGCCAGCAGATGGACAGGGTCGGGGAATTCACCCCTCCACTTT.

The genes are TRBV6-5 and TRBJ2-1, with D perhaps matching TRBD1 (6 bases). Germline CDR1 is MNHEY and CDR2 is SVGAGI. The CDR3 extends over 16 amino acids. V was shortened by 0 bases and J by 6 bases, with 15 bases between the two germline ends. The CDR3 region has the DNA TGTGCCAGCAGTTACTCGATAGGGGGTACTGGCAATGAGCAGTTCTTC. Amino acid sequence: CASSYSIGGTGNEQFF.

This chain joins TRBV9 and TRBJ1-2, with TRBD1 matching 9 bases. The CDR3 totals 15 residues. Germline V gives CDR1 SGDLS, CDR2 YYNGEE. Trimming removed 3 bases from V and 5 bases from J; junction bases left unmatched: 8. CDR3 DNA: TGTGCCAGCAGCGCGGGACAGGGAATAGGATATGGCTACACCTTC. This translates into CASSAGQGIGYGYTF.

The J gene is TRBJ1-1, the V gene TRBV14; 9 nucleotides match TRBD1. The germline gives CDR1 SGHDN, CDR2 FVKESK. The trim removed 6 bases at V and 3 bases at J, leaving 2 bases unmatched. This CDR3 comprises 13 residues. The CDR3 loop reads CASRRTGDTEAFF. The CDR3 coding sequence is TGTGCCAGCAGGCGGACAGGGGACACTGAAGCTTTCTTT.

The chain carries TRBV24-1 and TRBJ1-2; possible D gene TRBD1, 5 bases. Trimming removed 9 bases at V and 1 base at J, with 14 bases between. The germline V gene has CDR1 KGHDR and CDR2 SFDVKD. The CDR3 totals 14 residues. CDR3 loop: CATSGGVFNYGYTF. The CDR3 DNA follows: TGTGCCACCTCGGGAGGGGTCTTTAACTATGGCTACACCTTC.

In its sample, this clonotype ranks as hyperexpanded. The chain employs TRBV2 and TRBJ2-1; TRBD2 agrees at 12 bases. The CDR3 consists of 23 residues. After removal of 7 bases from V and 5 bases from J, the junction contained 30 bases not matched to a gene. Per the germline V gene, CDR1 is SNHLY and CDR2 is FYNNEI. The CDR3 DNA sequence: TGTGCCAGCAACCCAAGGGGTCTAGCGGGAGGGGACTACCGGGCCCAGGTCCACAATGAGCAGTTCTTC. It yields the protein CASNPRGLAGGDYRAQVHNEQFF.

This clonotype has more than one count but fewer than ten. This sequence joins TRBV20-1 and TRBJ1-2; D uncertain. Germline V gene sequence: CDR1 DFQATT, CDR2 SNEGSKA (reference sequence). This CDR3 is built from 13 residues. CDR3 region: CGVLAETNYGYTF. The CDR3 DNA is TGCGGAGTTTTGGCAGAAACTAACTATGGCTACACCTTC.